This TCR beta chain was recovered during a study of T-cell memory formation after mild COVID-19. Study-wide results and limits: Some responding clones appeared in pre-infection memory, suggesting cross-reactive memory joined.

CDR3 size: 14 residues. Regarding this clonotype: The antigen is unknown.

UMIs and sample barcodes were carried by the TCR alpha and TCR beta cDNA libraries that 5'RACE produced using constant-segment primers. TCRdb reanalysed the 5' RACE reads using MiXCR and keeps one entry per CDR3 protein. The table shows about 88,000 distinct CDR3 sequences, with 20% to 30% occurring only once. Sequencing was carried out using PBMCs or a T cell subset sorted from them (not recorded which). The sequence derives from a young man who had mild COVID-19 (a few samples of this study predate the infection). Cell type and time point are not known. This chain joins TRBV21-1 and TRBJ2-7; the table's D call, TRBD1, has no DNA check behind it. TRBV21-1 is a known pseudogene. The CDR3 spells CASSKRSGGYEQYF. The DNA of the CDR3 is TGTGCCAGCAGCAAAAGGTCGGGGGGCTACGAGCAGTACTTC.